This is a list of T cell receptor beta chains from one sample in a study of blood T cell repertoires in COVID-19. TCRdb's table, derived via immunoSEQ multiplex PCR, lists solely in-frame clones and lacks some. The sample contains over 200,000 clones, roughly 87% of which appear only once. The sequencing input was PBMCs or T cells enriched from blood (not recorded which). These receptor sequences come from a man aged 18-30 years with acute COVID-19. Each CDR3 is given with its conserved first and last residue. A D gene is named only where the DNA matches it firmly. Clone size appears in some rows only: once, few, many, or a class for an expanded clone.

d_gene	v_gene	j_gene	abundance	CDR3aa	CDR3nt
NA	TRBV4-3	TRBJ2-7	NA	CASSQDRSFEQYF	TGCGCCAGCAGCCAAGATAGAAGTTTCGAGCAGTACTTC
NA	TRBV5-6	TRBJ2-7	once	CASSPGVSYEQYF	TGTGCCAGCAGCCCCGGGGTTTCCTACGAGCAGTACTTC
NA	TRBV2	TRBJ1-5	NA	CASSEWRVGSPQHF	TGTGCCAGCAGTGAATGGAGGGTAGGTTCCCCCCAGCATTTT
NA	TRBV11-3	TRBJ1-3	NA	CASSLDSRNTIYF	TGTGCCAGCAGCTTGGACAGTCGAAACACCATATATTTT
NA	TRBV19	TRBJ1-6	NA	CASSSVRRENSPLHF	TGTGCCAGTAGTTCAGTACGCAGGGAAAATTCACCCCTCCACTTT
NA	TRBV14	TRBJ2-1	once	CASSPTARNEQFF	TGTGCCAGCAGCCCGACAGCCCGGAATGAGCAGTTCTTC
TRBD1	TRBV2	TRBJ2-1	NA	CATATGLENEQFF	TGTGCCACCGCGACAGGGTTAGAAAATGAGCAGTTCTTC
TRBD2	TRBV19	TRBJ2-1	NA	CASSTLTAGRARGSSNEQFF	TGTGCCAGTAGTACCTTAACGGCTGGTAGGGCTCGCGGGAGTTCCAATGAGCAGTTCTTC
NA	TRBV4-2	TRBJ2-1	NA	CASSQDGGNYNEQFF	TGTGCCAGCAGCCAAGATGGGGGCAACTACAATGAGCAGTTCTTC
TRBD2	TRBV5-1	TRBJ2-5	NA	CASSFTSGKETQYF	TGCGCCAGCAGCTTCACCAGCGGGAAAGAGACCCAGTACTTC
TRBD2	TRBV4-2	TRBJ2-1	NA	CASSPLMGGGSSYNEQFF	TGTGCCAGCAGCCCCCTAATGGGGGGAGGGTCCTCCTACAATGAGCAGTTCTTC
TRBD1	TRBV28	TRBJ1-5	few	CASSARQGHSNQPQHF	TGTGCCAGCAGTGCGAGACAGGGGCATAGCAATCAGCCCCAGCATTTT
NA	TRBV12-3/TRBV12-4	TRBJ2-5	NA	CASSGARGETQYF	TGTGCCAGCAGTGGGGCCCGGGGGGAGACCCAGTACTTC
TRBD1	TRBV7-8	TRBJ1-2	NA	CASRPGQPANYGYTF	TGTGCCAGCAGACCGGGACAGCCAGCTAACTATGGCTACACCTTC
NA	TRBV25-1	TRBJ2-7	NA	CASSPARQIRTSSYEQYF	TGTGCCAGCAGCCCTGCCCGACAGATCCGTACCAGCTCCTACGAGCAGTACTTC
NA	TRBV19	TRBJ1-1	NA	CASSIWGGHTEAFF	TGTGCCAGTAGTATTTGGGGCGGCCACACTGAAGCTTTCTTT
TRBD1	TRBV6-5	TRBJ2-2	NA	CASSLGDRTGELFF	TGTGCCAGCAGTCTGGGGGACAGGACCGGGGAGCTGTTTTTT
TRBD2	TRBV7-6	TRBJ2-3	NA	CASSPLAGELDTQYF	TGTGCCAGCAGCCCACTAGCGGGAGAATTAGATACGCAGTATTTT
TRBD2	TRBV3-1/TRBV3-2	TRBJ2-2	NA	CASSQDRASGSLMDGGELFF	TGTGCCAGCAGCCAAGATAGGGCTAGCGGGAGTCTAATGGATGGCGGGGAGCTGTTTTTT
TRBD2	TRBV4-3	TRBJ2-3	NA	CASSQDSGNIDTQYF	TGCGCCAGCAGCCAAGATAGCGGGAATATAGATACGCAGTATTTT
NA	TRBV27	TRBJ2-5	NA	CASSLLGQRETQYF	TGTGCCAGCAGTTTGCTAGGACAGAGGGAGACCCAGTACTTC
TRBD2	TRBV7-9	TRBJ2-5	NA	CASSLGIGTSGQETQYF	TGTGCCAGCAGCTTAGGTATCGGGACTAGCGGACAAGAGACCCAGTACTTC
TRBD1	TRBV18	TRBJ1-2	NA	CASSLSRDRGYGYTF	TGTGCCAGCTCCCTGTCCCGGGACAGGGGCTATGGCTACACCTTC
TRBD2	TRBV28	TRBJ2-1	few	CASGLDHFTEQFF	TGTGCCAGCGGACTAGATCACTTCACTGAGCAGTTCTTC
TRBD1	TRBV7-3	TRBJ1-2	NA	CASSLGAGGAYGYTF	TGTGCCAGCAGCTTAGGGGCAGGGGGCGCCTATGGCTACACCTTC
TRBD2	TRBV9	TRBJ2-3	NA	CASSVSGRGADTQYF	TGTGCCAGCAGCGTCAGCGGGAGAGGAGCAGATACGCAGTATTTT
TRBD1	TRBV6-5	TRBJ1-5	NA	CASSLFTGGNQPQHF	TGTGCCAGCAGTTTATTTACAGGGGGCAATCAGCCCCAGCATTTT
NA	TRBV28	TRBJ2-1	NA	CASSSLLTASSYNEQFF	TGTGCCAGCAGTTCCCTATTGACCGCTAGCTCCTACAATGAGCAGTTCTTC
TRBD2	TRBV6-1	TRBJ2-1	NA	CASSEGRTSGRSSYNEQFF	TGTGCCAGCAGTGAAGGTCGGACTAGCGGGAGGAGCTCCTACAATGAGCAGTTCTTC
NA	TRBV5-1	TRBJ2-7	once	CASSLAGSIGSEQYF	TGCGCCAGCAGCTTGGCCGGCAGTATCGGGAGCGAGCAGTACTTC
NA	TRBV6-5	TRBJ1-1	NA	CASSSRQTLNGEAFF	TGTGCCAGCAGTAGTCGACAGACCCTTAACGGTGAAGCTTTCTTT
TRBD1	TRBV27	TRBJ2-7	NA	CATTGTGQYEQYF	TGTGCCACTACCGGGACAGGGCAATACGAGCAGTACTTC
TRBD1	TRBV7-2	TRBJ1-5	NA	CASSSQGDNQPQHF	TGTGCCAGCAGCTCACAGGGGGACAATCAGCCCCAGCATTTT
NA	TRBV7-9	TRBJ1-5	NA	CASSPGSGSNQPQHF	TGTGCCAGCAGCCCGGGGTCGGGTAGCAATCAGCCCCAGCATTTT
NA	TRBV5-1	TRBJ2-1	few	CASSFSGASYNEQFF	TGCGCCAGCAGCTTTTCTGGGGCGTCCTACAATGAGCAGTTCTTC
NA	TRBV6-5	TRBJ1-6	NA	CASSYSPRIGDSPLHF	TGTGCCAGCAGTTATAGCCCGAGAATCGGTGATTCACCCCTCCACTTT
NA	TRBV5-8	TRBJ1-4	NA	CASSLGTRGSNEKLFF	TGTGCCAGCAGCTTGGGTACCAGGGGATCTAATGAAAAACTGTTTTTT
TRBD2	TRBV5-4	TRBJ2-7	once	CASSGRTSGRYEQYF	TGTGCCAGCAGCGGACGGACTAGCGGGAGGTACGAGCAGTACTTC
TRBD2	TRBV4-1	TRBJ2-7	NA	CASSQVTSGSHEQYF	TGCGCCAGCAGCCAAGTAACTAGCGGGAGTCACGAGCAGTACTTC
TRBD1	TRBV6-5	TRBJ1-1	NA	CASRKTGGVTEAFF	TGTGCCAGCAGAAAGACAGGGGGCGTCACTGAAGCTTTCTTT
NA	TRBV21-1	TRBJ1-5	NA	CASSKESRQACNQPQHF	TGTGCCAGCAGCAAAGAGTCAAGACAGGCATGCAATCAGCCCCAGCATTTT
NA	TRBV5-6	TRBJ1-3	NA	CASSWGISSGNTIYF	TGTGCCAGCAGCTGGGGCATAAGCTCTGGAAACACCATATATTTT
NA	TRBV5-8	TRBJ2-1	NA	CASSPSPGAHSYNEQFF	TGTGCCAGCAGCCCCAGTCCTGGGGCCCACTCCTACAATGAGCAGTTCTTC
TRBD1	TRBV28	TRBJ1-4	NA	CASGTGGEKLFF	TGTGCCAGTGGGACAGGGGGTGAAAAACTGTTTTTT
TRBD1	TRBV10-3	TRBJ2-2	NA	CAIRGQINTGELFF	TGTGCCATCAGGGGACAGATAAACACCGGGGAGCTGTTTTTT
NA	TRBV3-1/TRBV3-2	TRBJ1-2	NA	CASSEDRYGYTF	TGTGCCAGCAGCGAGGATAGGTATGGCTACACCTTC
NA	TRBV5-6	TRBJ1-6	NA	CASSSRQSSYNSPLHF	TGTGCCAGCAGCTCACGACAGAGCTCCTATAATTCACCCCTCCACTTT
NA	TRBV6-5	TRBJ2-7	NA	CASSYSTRSYEQYF	TGTGCCAGCAGTTACAGTACTAGATCCTACGAGCAGTACTTC
NA	TRBV13	TRBJ2-7	NA	CASSSHSLRRDEQYF	TGTGCCAGCAGCTCCCACTCCCTGCGGCGCGACGAGCAGTACTTC
NA	TRBV6-1	TRBJ2-2	NA	CASSGERSANTGELFF	TGTGCCAGCAGTGGTGAGCGGAGCGCGAACACCGGGGAGCTGTTTTTT
NA	TRBV5-1	TRBJ1-1	NA	CASSLDGYSKAFF	TGCGCCAGCAGCTTGGATGGGTACAGTAAGGCTTTCTTT
TRBD2	TRBV3-1/TRBV3-2	TRBJ2-3	NA	CASSPGTRARPDTQYF	TGTGCCAGCAGCCCCGGGACTAGAGCCCGTCCAGATACGCAGTATTTT